This T cell receptor beta chain was documented in a study of cytomegalovirus exposure and HLA in healthy donors. Overall study findings and caveats: Usually a TCR sequence was rare, but some public TCRs were found in many donors.

The data were produced by immunoSEQ multiplex PCR, yet TCRdb's version contains in-frame clones alone and is incomplete. There are about 120,000 clones in the sample; approximately 85% occur only once, and under 5% lies in the top ten. The CDR3 totals 16 residues. From germline, CDR1 is SQVTM and CDR2 ANQGSEA. Trimming took 4 bases from V and 4 from J; bases not matched to a gene: 11. A few counts support this clone. The target antigen is unknown. This sequence joins TRBV29-1 and TRBJ2-7, with 12 bases matching TRBD2. The clonotype originates from a young man in good health and CMV-seronegative. Sequencing was carried out using PBMCs. CDR3 protein: CSVAGLAGGPIYEQYF. The CDR3 nucleotides read TGCAGCGTTGCAGGGCTAGCGGGAGGGCCTATTTACGAGCAGTACTTC.